A selection of T cell receptor beta chains follows, all from one sample in a study of T cell repertoires in cytomegalovirus infection. TCRdb reprocessed the reads with MiXCR, giving one entry per CDR3 protein. In the table there are about 260,000 distinct CDR3 sequences, about 13% of which are singletons. Sequencing was done on a sample of PBMCs. The receptor set was obtained from a human donor in good health (CMV status not recorded). Some clones in this sample may be carry-over from other donors' samples. CDR3s leave out the opening cysteine and the closing phenylalanine or tryptophan. Fields, in order: J gene, V gene, CDR3 protein.

J gene: TRBJ2-7; V gene: TRBV11-2; CDR3 protein: ASSLRDSLSYEQY
J gene: TRBJ2-7; V gene: TRBV20-1; CDR3 protein: SARDRGFEQY
J gene: TRBJ1-5; V gene: TRBV19; CDR3 protein: ASSPWEAESQRGNQPQH
J gene: TRBJ2-5; V gene: TRBV7-3; CDR3 protein: ASSLTGVGETQY
J gene: TRBJ2-7; V gene: TRBV7-3; CDR3 protein: ASSLSPRASGRAGEQY
J gene: TRBJ1-1; V gene: TRBV3-1; CDR3 protein: ASSQALSVGTEAF
J gene: TRBJ2-5; V gene: TRBV20-1; CDR3 protein: SVRGLRETQY
J gene: TRBJ1-6; V gene: TRBV7-3; CDR3 protein: ASSFLTERGGLYNSPLH
J gene: TRBJ1-1; V gene: TRBV7-2; CDR3 protein: ASSLVPSMNTEAF
J gene: TRBJ2-1; V gene: TRBV4-3; CDR3 protein: ASSQEGWNEQF
J gene: TRBJ2-2; V gene: TRBV5-1; CDR3 protein: ASSSYSNTGELF
J gene: TRBJ2-4; V gene: TRBV29-1; CDR3 protein: SVEPPGTGEGLAKNIQY
J gene: TRBJ2-7; V gene: TRBV6-5; CDR3 protein: ASSRGGDEQY
J gene: TRBJ1-4; V gene: TRBV28; CDR3 protein: ASSLGLQGRKLF
J gene: TRBJ1-2; V gene: TRBV20-1; CDR3 protein: SALDRRNYGYT
J gene: TRBJ1-2; V gene: TRBV7-9; CDR3 protein: ASSPSGPNYGYT
J gene: TRBJ2-3; V gene: TRBV11-2; CDR3 protein: ASSPQNGRSSTDTQY
J gene: TRBJ2-5; V gene: TRBV7-2; CDR3 protein: ASSSSSGRETQY
J gene: TRBJ2-7; V gene: TRBV11-2; CDR3 protein: ASSLFGRTYEQY
J gene: TRBJ2-1; V gene: TRBV6-6; CDR3 protein: ASSVREHNEQF
J gene: TRBJ1-1; V gene: TRBV7-2; CDR3 protein: ASSLDHSDEAF
J gene: TRBJ2-3; V gene: TRBV6-5; CDR3 protein: ASSRRGGTQY
J gene: TRBJ2-6; V gene: TRBV20-1; CDR3 protein: SARDRNSRLAGANVLT
J gene: TRBJ1-5; V gene: TRBV7-9; CDR3 protein: ASSLPGINQPQH
J gene: TRBJ2-7; V gene: TRBV28; CDR3 protein: ASTGTSGSYEQY
J gene: TRBJ2-1; V gene: TRBV20-1; CDR3 protein: SARDGNNEQF
J gene: TRBJ1-2; V gene: TRBV6-1; CDR3 protein: ASRRQGLNYGYT
J gene: TRBJ1-3; V gene: TRBV7-2; CDR3 protein: ASSLSQGFGNTIY
J gene: TRBJ1-3; V gene: TRBV7-2; CDR3 protein: ASSSYRGRGNTIY
J gene: TRBJ1-5; V gene: TRBV7-2; CDR3 protein: ASSLAGVYSNQPQH
J gene: TRBJ2-1; V gene: TRBV6-2/TRBV6-3; CDR3 protein: ASSYSPTSGYNEQF
J gene: TRBJ1-1; V gene: TRBV25-1; CDR3 protein: ASSEGTPKAF
J gene: TRBJ2-5; V gene: TRBV7-9; CDR3 protein: ASSYPPDPEVDQY
J gene: TRBJ2-1; V gene: TRBV20-1; CDR3 protein: SAPGEQGNEQF
J gene: TRBJ2-7; V gene: TRBV6-8; CDR3 protein: ASRPTGAREQY
J gene: TRBJ2-2; V gene: TRBV20-1; CDR3 protein: SARDTTSGGTNTGELF